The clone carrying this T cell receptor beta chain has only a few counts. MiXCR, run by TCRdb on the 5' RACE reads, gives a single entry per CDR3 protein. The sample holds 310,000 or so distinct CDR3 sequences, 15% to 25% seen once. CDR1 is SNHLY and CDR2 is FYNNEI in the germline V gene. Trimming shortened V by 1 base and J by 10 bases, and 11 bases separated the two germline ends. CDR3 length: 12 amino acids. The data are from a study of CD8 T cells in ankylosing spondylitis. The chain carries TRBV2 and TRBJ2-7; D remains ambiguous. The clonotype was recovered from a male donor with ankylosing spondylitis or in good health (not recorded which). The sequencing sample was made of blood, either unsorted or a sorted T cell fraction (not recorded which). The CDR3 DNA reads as TGTGCCAGCAGTGAAGAAGGAACGAGTCAGTACGTC. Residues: CASSEEGTSQYV.